This entry features one TCR beta chain sequence. The sample originates from a study of OX40 agonist ivuxolimab in advanced cancers. Here immunoSEQ multiplex PCR was the method, and the copy in TCRdb shows in-frame clones only, minus some. Found here are more than 55,000 clones, 85% to 90% of them singletons; the top ten hold around 3.7%. The V end was cut by 3 bases, the J end by 1 base, with 9 bases between. The CDR3 is made up of 14 amino acids. Germline V lookup: CDR1 MGHDK, CDR2 SYGVNS. The rearrangement uses TRBV25-1 and TRBJ1-1; D is uncertain. The clonotype originates from an adult with an advanced solid tumor such as melanoma, head and neck, liver or kidney cancer. Material: CD4+ or CD8+ T cells sorted from blood, obtained in a trial of the OX40 agonist ivuxolimab. CDR3 DNA: TGTGCCAGCAGTGACCGCTGGGGGAACACTGAAGCTTTCTTT. Its translation is CASSDRWGNTEAFF.